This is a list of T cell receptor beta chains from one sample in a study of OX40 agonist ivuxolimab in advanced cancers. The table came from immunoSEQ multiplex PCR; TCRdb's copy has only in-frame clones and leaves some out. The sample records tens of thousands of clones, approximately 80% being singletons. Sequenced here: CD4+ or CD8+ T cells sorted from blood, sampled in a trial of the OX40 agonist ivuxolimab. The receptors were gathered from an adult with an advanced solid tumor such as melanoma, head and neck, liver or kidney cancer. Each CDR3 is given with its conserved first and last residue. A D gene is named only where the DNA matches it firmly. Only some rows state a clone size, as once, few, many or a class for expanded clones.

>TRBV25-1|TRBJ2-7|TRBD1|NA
TGTGCCAGCAGTGAATTCGGACAGGGGAGCGAGCAGTACTTC
CASSEFGQGSEQYF
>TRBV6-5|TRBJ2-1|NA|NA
TGTGCCAGCAGTTACGGGACGACTGAGCAGTTCTTC
CASSYGTTEQFF
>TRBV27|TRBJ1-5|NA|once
TGTGCCAGCAGTTCCGGGCCCCGAGGGAATCAGCCCCAGCATTTT
CASSSGPRGNQPQHF
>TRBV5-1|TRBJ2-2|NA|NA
TGCGCCAGCAGCTTTACCGGGGAGCTGTTTTTT
CASSFTGELFF
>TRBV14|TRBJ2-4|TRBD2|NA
TGTGCCAGCAGCCAAGATCTGACTAGCGGGGGACAGTACTTC
CASSQDLTSGGQYF
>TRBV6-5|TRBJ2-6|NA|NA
TGTGCCAGCAGAATACAGTTCTCTGGGGCCAACGTCCTGACTTTC
CASRIQFSGANVLTF
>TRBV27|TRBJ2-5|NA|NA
TGTGCCAGCAGTTTATCGACGGCTAGTCAGGAAGAGACCCAGTACTTC
CASSLSTASQEETQYF
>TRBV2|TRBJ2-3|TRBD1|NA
TGTGCCGGCCAGGGGGCCGCAGATACGCAGTATTTT
CAGQGAADTQYF
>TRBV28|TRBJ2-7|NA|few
TGTGCCAGCAGTTCCCCGGGGGACCCACCCTACGAGCAGTACTTC
CASSSPGDPPYEQYF
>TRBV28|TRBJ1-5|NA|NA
TGTGCCAGCAGTCGACAGATTAGCAATCAGCCCCAGCATTTT
CASSRQISNQPQHF
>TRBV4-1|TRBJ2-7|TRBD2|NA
TGCGCCAGCAGCCAAGGGAGCGGGAGGGAGGCCTACGAGCAGTACTTC
CASSQGSGREAYEQYF
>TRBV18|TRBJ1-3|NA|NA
TGTGCCAGCACGGGGGATTCGAAAGGAAACACCATATATTTT
CASTGDSKGNTIYF
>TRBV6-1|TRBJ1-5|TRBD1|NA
TGTGCCAGCAGTGTGTCAGGGGGCGGACGGAGGGCTTATCAGCCCCAGCATTTT
CASSVSGGGRRAYQPQHF
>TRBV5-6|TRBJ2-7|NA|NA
TGTGCCAGCAGCCCCGTCGGCAGAACCTACGAGCAGTACTTC
CASSPVGRTYEQYF
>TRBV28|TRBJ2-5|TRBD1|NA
TGTGCCAGCATCATGGACAGGGCGGAGACCCAGTACTTC
CASIMDRAETQYF
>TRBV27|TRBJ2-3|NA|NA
TGTGCCAGCAGTTTCGAATCTGGCACAGATACGCAGTATTTT
CASSFESGTDTQYF
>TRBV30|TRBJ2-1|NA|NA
TGTGCCTGGAATGGTCTGGTGGGAGAGGTTGGTTCCTACAATGAGCAGTTCTTC
CAWNGLVGEVGSYNEQFF
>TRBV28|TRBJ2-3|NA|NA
TGTGCCAGCGGTATGAACGGGGGCGAAGCCACAGATACGCAGTATTTT
CASGMNGGEATDTQYF
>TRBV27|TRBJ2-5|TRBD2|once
TGTGCCAGCAGTTTGTCCAGCGGGGGGCCTCAGTACCAAGAGACCCAGTACTTC
CASSLSSGGPQYQETQYF
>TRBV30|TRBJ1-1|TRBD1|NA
TGTGCCTGGAGGGACCCGGGACAGGGGTTCATAGCTTTCTTT
CAWRDPGQGFIAFF
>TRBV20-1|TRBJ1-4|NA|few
TGCAGTGCCAAGGTAGACGAAAAACTGTTTTTT
CSAKVDEKLFF
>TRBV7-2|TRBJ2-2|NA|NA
TGTGCCAGCAGCTTACAGGGGGGAGTCGGGGAGCTGTTTTTT
CASSLQGGVGELFF
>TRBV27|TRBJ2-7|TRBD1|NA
TGTGCCAGCAGTTTACTTGGGACAGACTACGAGCAGTACTTC
CASSLLGTDYEQYF
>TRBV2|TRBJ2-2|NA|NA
TGTGCCAGCATAGACAGCACGAACACCGGGGAGCTGTTTTTT
CASIDSTNTGELFF
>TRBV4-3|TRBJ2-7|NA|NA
TGCGCCAGCAGCCAAGCTTCCGGGCAATACGAGCAGTACTTC
CASSQASGQYEQYF
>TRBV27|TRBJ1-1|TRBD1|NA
TGTGCCAGCCGAGGACAGGGGGATCGGAACACTGAAGCTTTCTTT
CASRGQGDRNTEAFF
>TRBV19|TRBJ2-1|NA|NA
TGTGCCAGTAGTATAGAACAGACACGGAGGGGGTTCTACAATGAGCAGTTCTTC
CASSIEQTRRGFYNEQFF
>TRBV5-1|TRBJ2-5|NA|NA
TGCGCCAGCAGCTTTAGCGAAGAGACCCAGTACTTC
CASSFSEETQYF
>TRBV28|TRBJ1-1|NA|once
TGTGCCAGCAGTTTACCGACCACTGAAGCTTTCTTT
CASSLPTTEAFF
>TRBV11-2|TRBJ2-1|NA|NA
TGTGCCAGCAGCCTAGGCCCAGGGCAGGCCTACAATGAGCAGTTCTTC
CASSLGPGQAYNEQFF
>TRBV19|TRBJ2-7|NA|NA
TGTGCCAGTAGTATGAGGGGAGGACACGAGCAGTACTTC
CASSMRGGHEQYF
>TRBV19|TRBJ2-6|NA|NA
TGTGCCAGCCTCAGGGCCGGGGCCAACGTCCTGACTTTC
CASLRAGANVLTF
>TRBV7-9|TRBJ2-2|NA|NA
TGTGCCAGCAGCCCTATGGGCCGAACCGGGGAGCTGTTTTTT
CASSPMGRTGELFF
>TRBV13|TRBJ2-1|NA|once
TGTGCCAGCAGCTTAGAGGATAGGGGGGCCACCAACGGAAATGAGCAGTTCTTC
CASSLEDRGATNGNEQFF
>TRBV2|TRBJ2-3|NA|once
TGTGCCAGCAGTGAAGCGGGGCATCTACAGAGCACAGATACGCAGTATTTT
CASSEAGHLQSTDTQYF
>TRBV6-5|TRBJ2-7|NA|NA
TGTGCCAGCAGTCCTCAAAACACCTACGAGCAGTACTTC
CASSPQNTYEQYF
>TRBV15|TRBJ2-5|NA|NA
TGTGCCACCAGCAGAGATCGTGGGCAGGGACGAGAGACCCAGTACTTC
CATSRDRGQGRETQYF